This T cell receptor beta chain came from a study of blood T cell repertoires in COVID-19. The method was immunoSEQ multiplex PCR; TCRdb's version includes in-frame clones alone and lacks a portion of them. This table holds around 280,000 clones, 85% to 90% found once. The germline CDR1 and CDR2 sequences are SGHNT and YENEEA. The CDR3 is 14 amino acids. Trimming removed 7 bases at V and 2 bases at J, with 12 bases between. Residents of about two dozen US areas, aged about 18 to 89 years, made up the participants. The sample taken for sequencing was PBMCs or T cells enriched from blood (not recorded which). The gene calls are TRBV11-3 and TRBJ1-5, with D unclear. The receptor was derived from a woman aged 18 to 35 with acute COVID-19. CDR3: CASTPSGGNQPQHF. The CDR3 DNA reads as TGTGCCAGCACCCCGTCCGGGGGCAATCAGCCCCAGCATTTT. Supplemented by reference TRBV11-3 and TRBJ1-5, the full variable domain reads EAGVVQSPRYKIIEKKQPVAFWCNPISGHNTLYWYLQNLGQGPELLIRYENEEAVDDSQLPKDRFSAERLKGVDSTLKIQPAELGDSAVYLCASTPSGGNQPQHFGDGTRLSIL.